This entry describes one T cell receptor (beta chain). Clones were read by immunoSEQ multiplex PCR, and TCRdb kept only the in-frame ones, dropping some. This sample carries approximately 170,000 clones, around 80% of them seen once, and the ten largest clones take roughly 7.3%. Between the trimmed V and J ends, which lost 2 bases and 3 bases, there was a span of 11 bases. The CDR3 is 14 amino acids. Germline lookup yields CDR1 SNHLY and CDR2 FYNNEI. Participant ages covered about 18 to 90 years across 24 US areas. Cohorts were based on clinical histories the participants reported. This sample was taken from a study of blood T cell repertoires in COVID-19. The wider study: Italy, Spain and the United States were the sources of the convalescent and acute COVID-19 samples. The cDNA or gDNA used as material had been derived from T cells, B-cell-depleted T cells, or PBMCs.

This TCR came from a woman aged 45-60 years who had recovered from COVID-19. The sequencing input was PBMCs or T cells enriched from blood (not recorded which). This chain joins TRBV2 and TRBJ2-7; possibly TRBD1 for D (6 bases). Here the CDR3 DNA reads TGTGCCAGCAGTGAACAGGGGAGTAGCTACGAGCAGTACTTC. Amino acids: CASSEQGSSYEQYF.